The clone carrying this TCR beta chain occurred a few times. The antigen is not known. The entry originates in a study of T cell repertoires in cytomegalovirus infection. Study information: CMV epitopes used comprised recently identified HLA-C-restricted ones and well-studied HLA-B-restricted ones. Indicated by public TCR beta signatures were CMV infection and matching HLA type.

TCRdb passed the reads through MiXCR, listing each CDR3 protein once. Seen here are 800,000 to 950,000 distinct CDR3 sequences, over 25% observed once, and the top ten hold around 12%. V was trimmed by 4 bases and J by 6 bases, leaving 14 bases between them. Germline CDR1 MNHNS, CDR2 SASEGT. There are 14 residues in the CDR3. Study results and limitations: Predominance within the ex vivo response was attributable to HLA-C-restricted CMV-specific TCR beta clonotypes.

The sample consisted of cultured CD8+ T cells from PBMCs, taken from culture after CMV antigen stimulation. The origin of this receptor is a human donor in good health (CMV status not recorded). Some clones in this sample may be carry-over from other donors' samples. This chain joins TRBV6-1 and TRBJ2-3, with D unresolved. CDR3 sequence: CASSGEWVADTQYF. In nucleotides, the CDR3 is TGTGCCAGCAGTGGAGAGTGGGTCGCTGATACGCAGTATTTT.